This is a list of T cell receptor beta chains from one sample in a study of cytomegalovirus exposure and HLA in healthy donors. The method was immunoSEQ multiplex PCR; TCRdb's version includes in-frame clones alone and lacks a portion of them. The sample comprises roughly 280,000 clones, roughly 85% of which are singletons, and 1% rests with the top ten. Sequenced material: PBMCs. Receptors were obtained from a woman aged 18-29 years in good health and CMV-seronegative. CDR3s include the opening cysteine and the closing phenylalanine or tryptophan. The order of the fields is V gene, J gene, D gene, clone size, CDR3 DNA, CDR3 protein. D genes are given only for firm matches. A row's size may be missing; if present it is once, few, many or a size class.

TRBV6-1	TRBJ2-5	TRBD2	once	TGTGCCAGCAGGGTTCTAGCGGAAGAGACCCAGTACTTC	CASRVLAEETQYF
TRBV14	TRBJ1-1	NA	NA	TGTGCCAGCAGCCTTGGGGGGTATGTTCGAGCTTTCTTT	CASSLGGYVRAFF
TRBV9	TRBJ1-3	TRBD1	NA	TGTGCCAGCAGCGTTTACAGGGGGCTTGGAAACACCATATATTTT	CASSVYRGLGNTIYF
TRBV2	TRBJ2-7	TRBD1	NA	TGTGCCAGCTGGGACAGGAAAGGCTACGAGCAGTACTTC	CASWDRKGYEQYF
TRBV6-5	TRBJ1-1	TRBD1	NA	TGTGCCAGCAGTTACTCGACAGGGGTATACGCTTTCTTT	CASSYSTGVYAFF
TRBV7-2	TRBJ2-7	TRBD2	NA	TGTGCCAGCAGCTTAGAACTAGCGTTCTCCTACGAGCAGTACTTC	CASSLELAFSYEQYF
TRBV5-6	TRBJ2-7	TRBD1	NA	TGTGCCAGCAGCTTGGTGGGACAGGGAAAAGTATCCTACGAGCAGTACTTC	CASSLVGQGKVSYEQYF
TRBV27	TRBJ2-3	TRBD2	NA	TGTGCCAGCAGTCCGTCTAGCGGGGAAACCACAGATACGCAGTATTTT	CASSPSSGETTDTQYF
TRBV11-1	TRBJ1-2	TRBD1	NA	TGTGCCAGCAGCTTGGGGACAGGTTCCTATGGCTACACCTTC	CASSLGTGSYGYTF
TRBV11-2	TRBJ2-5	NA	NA	TGTGCCAGCAGCTCGGCCAGGCCTCACCAAGAGACCCAGTACTTC	CASSSARPHQETQYF
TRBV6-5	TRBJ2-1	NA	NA	TGTGCCAGCAGTTACTCCATCGGGAACTCCTACAATGAGCAGTTCTTC	CASSYSIGNSYNEQFF
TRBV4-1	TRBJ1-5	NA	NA	TGCGCCAGCAGCCAAGGCGGAATGACAGATAGCAATCAGCCCCAGCATTTT	CASSQGGMTDSNQPQHF